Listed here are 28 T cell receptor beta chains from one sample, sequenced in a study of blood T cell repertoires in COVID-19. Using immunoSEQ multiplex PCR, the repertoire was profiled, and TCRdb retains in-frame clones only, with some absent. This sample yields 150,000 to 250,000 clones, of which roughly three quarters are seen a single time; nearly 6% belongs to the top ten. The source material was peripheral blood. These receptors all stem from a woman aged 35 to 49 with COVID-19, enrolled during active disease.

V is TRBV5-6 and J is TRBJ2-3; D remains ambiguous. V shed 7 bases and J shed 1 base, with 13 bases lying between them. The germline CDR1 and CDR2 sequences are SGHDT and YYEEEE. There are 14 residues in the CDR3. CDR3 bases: TGTGCCAGCCGCCTAGGATGGGGCACAGATACGCAGTATTTT. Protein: CASRLGWGTDTQYF. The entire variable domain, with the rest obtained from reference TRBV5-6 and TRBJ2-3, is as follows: DAGVTQSPTHLIKTRGQQVTLRCSPKSGHDTVSWYQQALGQGPQFIFQYYEEEERQRGNFPDRFSGHQFPNYSSELNVNALLLGDSALYLCASRLGWGTDTQYFGPGTRLTVL.

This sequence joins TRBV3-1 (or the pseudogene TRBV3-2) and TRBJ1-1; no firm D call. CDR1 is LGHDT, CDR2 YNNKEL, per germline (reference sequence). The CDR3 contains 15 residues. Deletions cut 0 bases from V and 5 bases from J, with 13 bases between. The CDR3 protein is CASSQDPGLWTEAFF. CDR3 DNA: TGTGCCAGCAGCCAAGATCCGGGTCTGTGGACTGAAGCTTTCTTT.

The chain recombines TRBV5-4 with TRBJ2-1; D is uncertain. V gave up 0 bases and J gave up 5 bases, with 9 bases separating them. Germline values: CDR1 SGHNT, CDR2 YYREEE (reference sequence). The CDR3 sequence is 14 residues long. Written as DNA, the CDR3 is TGTGCCAGCAGCTTGGGGGTGGGCGACAATGAGCAGTTCTTC. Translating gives CASSLGVGDNEQFF.

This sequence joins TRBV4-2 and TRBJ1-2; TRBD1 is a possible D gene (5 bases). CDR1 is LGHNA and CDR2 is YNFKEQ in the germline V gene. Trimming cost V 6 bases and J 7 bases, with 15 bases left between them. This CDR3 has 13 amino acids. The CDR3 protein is CASSRGRDGGYTF. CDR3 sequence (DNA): TGTGCCAGCAGTCGGGGGAGGGATGGTGGCTACACCTTC.

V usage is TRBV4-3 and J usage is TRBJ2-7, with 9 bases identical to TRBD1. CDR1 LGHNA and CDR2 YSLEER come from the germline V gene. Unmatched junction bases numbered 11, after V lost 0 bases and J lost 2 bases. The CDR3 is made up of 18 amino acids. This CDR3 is CASSQELSGTGLPYEQYF. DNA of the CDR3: TGCGCCAGCAGCCAAGAACTCTCCGGGACAGGGCTACCCTACGAGCAGTACTTC.

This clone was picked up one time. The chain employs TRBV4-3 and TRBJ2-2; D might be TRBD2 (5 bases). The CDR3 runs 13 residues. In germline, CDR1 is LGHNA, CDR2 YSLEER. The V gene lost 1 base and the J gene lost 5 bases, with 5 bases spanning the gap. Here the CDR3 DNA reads TGCGCCAGCAGCCAAGCGGGGACCGGGGAGCTGTTTTTT. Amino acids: CASSQAGTGELFF.

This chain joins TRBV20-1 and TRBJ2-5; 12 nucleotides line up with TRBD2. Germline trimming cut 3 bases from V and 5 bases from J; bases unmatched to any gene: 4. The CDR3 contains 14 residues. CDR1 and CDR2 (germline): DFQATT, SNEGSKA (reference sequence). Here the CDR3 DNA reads TGCAGTGCTAGTAAGACTAGCGGGGGCGAGACCCAGTACTTC. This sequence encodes CSASKTSGGETQYF.

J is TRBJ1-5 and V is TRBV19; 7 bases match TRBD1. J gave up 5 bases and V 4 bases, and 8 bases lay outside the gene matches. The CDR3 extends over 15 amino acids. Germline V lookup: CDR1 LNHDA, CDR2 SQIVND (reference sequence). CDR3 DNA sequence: TGTGCCAGTAGTAGAGGACAGGTTCAGGATCAGCCCCAGCATTTT. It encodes CASSRGQVQDQPQHF.

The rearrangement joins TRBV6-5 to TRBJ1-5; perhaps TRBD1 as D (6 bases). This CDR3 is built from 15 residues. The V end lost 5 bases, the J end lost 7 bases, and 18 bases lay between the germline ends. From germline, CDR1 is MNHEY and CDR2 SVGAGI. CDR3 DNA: TGTGCCAGCAGTAAGGGAACAGGGCGGGGGCAGCCCCAGCATTTT. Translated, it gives CASSKGTGRGQPQHF.

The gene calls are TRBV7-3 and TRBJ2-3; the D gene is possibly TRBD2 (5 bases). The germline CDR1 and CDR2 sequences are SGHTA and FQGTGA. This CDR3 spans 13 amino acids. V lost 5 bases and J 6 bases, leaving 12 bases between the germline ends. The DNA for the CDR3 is TGTGCCAGCAGCCTCATGGGCGGGGATACGCAGTATTTT. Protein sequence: CASSLMGGDTQYF.

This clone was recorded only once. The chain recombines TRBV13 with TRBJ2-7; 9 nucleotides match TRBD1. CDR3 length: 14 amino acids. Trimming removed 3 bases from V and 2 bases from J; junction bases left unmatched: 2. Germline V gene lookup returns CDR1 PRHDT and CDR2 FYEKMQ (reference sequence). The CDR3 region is CASSFTGGTYEQYF. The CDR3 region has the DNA TGTGCCAGCAGCTTCACAGGGGGCACCTACGAGCAGTACTTC.

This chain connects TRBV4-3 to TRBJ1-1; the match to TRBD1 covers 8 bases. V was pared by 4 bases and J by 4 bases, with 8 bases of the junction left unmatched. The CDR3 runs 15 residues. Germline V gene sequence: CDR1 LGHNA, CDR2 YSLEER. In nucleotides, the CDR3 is TGCGCCAGCAGCCGCAACAGGGGGATTGGCACTGAAGCTTTCTTT. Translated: CASSRNRGIGTEAFF.

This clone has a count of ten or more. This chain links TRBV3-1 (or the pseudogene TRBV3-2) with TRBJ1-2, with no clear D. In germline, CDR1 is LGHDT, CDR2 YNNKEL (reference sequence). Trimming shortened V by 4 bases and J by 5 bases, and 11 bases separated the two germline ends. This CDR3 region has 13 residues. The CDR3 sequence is CASSRGPRYGYTF. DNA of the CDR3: TGTGCCAGCAGCCGCGGGCCCCGATATGGCTACACCTTC.

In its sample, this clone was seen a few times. The CDR3 region has the DNA TGTGCCAGCAGCTTAGGGCTCAGCGAGCGCTATGGCTACACCTTC. Its protein is CASSLGLSERYGYTF. The chain is built from TRBV7-9 and TRBJ1-2; D remains unclear. CDR1 and CDR2 from the germline V gene are SEHNR and FQNEAQ (reference sequence). The CDR3 is 15 amino acids. V lost 1 base to trimming and J lost 4 bases, with 13 bases between them.

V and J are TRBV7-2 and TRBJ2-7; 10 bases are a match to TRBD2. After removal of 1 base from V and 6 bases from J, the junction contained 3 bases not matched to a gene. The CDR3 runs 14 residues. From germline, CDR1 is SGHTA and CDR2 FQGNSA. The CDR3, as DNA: TGTGCCAGCAGCTTAGAAGCGGGGGGGGCCGAGCAGTACTTC. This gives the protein CASSLEAGGAEQYF. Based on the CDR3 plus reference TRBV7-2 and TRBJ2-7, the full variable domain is GAGVSQSPSNKVTEKGKDVELRCDPISGHTALYWYRQSLGQGLEFLIYFQGNSAPDKSGLPSDRFSAERTGGSVSTLTIQRTQQEDSAVYLCASSLEAGGAEQYFGPGTRLTVT.

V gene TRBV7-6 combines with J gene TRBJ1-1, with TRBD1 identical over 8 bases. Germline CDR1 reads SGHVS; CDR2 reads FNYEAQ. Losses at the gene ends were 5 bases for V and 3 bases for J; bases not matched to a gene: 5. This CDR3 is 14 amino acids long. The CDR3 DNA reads TGTGCCAGCAGCCCACAACAGGGGGACACTGAAGCTTTCTTT. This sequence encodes CASSPQQGDTEAFF.

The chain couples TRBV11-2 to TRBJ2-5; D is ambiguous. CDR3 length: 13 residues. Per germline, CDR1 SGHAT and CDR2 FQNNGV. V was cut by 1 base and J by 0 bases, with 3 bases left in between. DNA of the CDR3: TGTGCCAGCAGCTTAGGTAACCAAGAGACCCAGTACTTC. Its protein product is CASSLGNQETQYF.

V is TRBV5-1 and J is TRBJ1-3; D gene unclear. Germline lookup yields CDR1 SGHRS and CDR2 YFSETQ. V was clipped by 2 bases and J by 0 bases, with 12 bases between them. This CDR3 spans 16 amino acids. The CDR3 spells CASSLQSASSGNTIYF. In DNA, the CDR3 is TGCGCCAGCAGCTTACAGTCGGCGTCCTCTGGAAACACCATATATTTT.

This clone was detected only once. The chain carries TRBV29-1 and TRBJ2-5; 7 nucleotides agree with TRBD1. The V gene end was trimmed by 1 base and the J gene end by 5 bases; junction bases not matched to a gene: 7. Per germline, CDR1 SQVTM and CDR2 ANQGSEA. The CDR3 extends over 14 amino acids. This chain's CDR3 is CSVEVTGARETQYF. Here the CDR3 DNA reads TGCAGCGTTGAAGTCACAGGGGCTAGGGAGACCCAGTACTTC.

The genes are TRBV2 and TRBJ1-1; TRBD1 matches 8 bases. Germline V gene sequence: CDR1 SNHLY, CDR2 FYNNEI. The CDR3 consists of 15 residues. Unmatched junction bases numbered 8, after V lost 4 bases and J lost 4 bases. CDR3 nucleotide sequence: TGTGCCAGCAGTGCACAGGGGGTTGGTGGCACTGAAGCTTTCTTT. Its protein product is CASSAQGVGGTEAFF. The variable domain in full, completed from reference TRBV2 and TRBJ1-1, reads EPEVTQTPSHQVTQMGQEVILRCVPISNHLYFYWYRQILGQKVEFLVSFYNNEISEKSEIFDDQFSVERPDGSNFTLKIRSTKLEDSAMYFCASSAQGVGGTEAFFGQGTRLTVV.

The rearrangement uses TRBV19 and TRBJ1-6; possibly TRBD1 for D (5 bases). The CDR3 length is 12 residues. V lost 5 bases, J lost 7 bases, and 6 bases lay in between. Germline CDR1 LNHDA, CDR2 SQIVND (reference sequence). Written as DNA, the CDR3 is TGTGCCAGTAGTTGGGGCAATTCACCCCTCCACTTT. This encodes CASSWGNSPLHF.

In DNA form, the CDR3 reads TGTGCCATCAGACCGGGACAGGGGCCGGCCGAAAAACTGTTTTTT. This encodes CAIRPGQGPAEKLFF. V gene TRBV10-3 combines with J gene TRBJ1-4, with TRBD1 matching 10 bases. With 6 bases clipped from V and 8 bases from J, the junction kept 9 bases outside the gene matches. This CDR3 region has 15 residues. Germline loops: CDR1 ENHRY, CDR2 SYGVKD.

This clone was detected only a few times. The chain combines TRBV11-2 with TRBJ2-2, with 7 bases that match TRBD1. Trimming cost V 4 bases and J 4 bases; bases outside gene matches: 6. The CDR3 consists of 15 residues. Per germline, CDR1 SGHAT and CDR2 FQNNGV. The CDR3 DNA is TGTGCCAGCAGCTCTAGGGACAGAATCACCGGGGAGCTGTTTTTT. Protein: CASSSRDRITGELFF.

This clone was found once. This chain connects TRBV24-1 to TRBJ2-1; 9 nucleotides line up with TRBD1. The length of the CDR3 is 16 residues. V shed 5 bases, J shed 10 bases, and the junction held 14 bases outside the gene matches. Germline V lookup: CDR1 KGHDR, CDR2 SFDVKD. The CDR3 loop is CATSGLKGQGVGEQFF. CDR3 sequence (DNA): TGTGCCACCAGTGGGTTGAAGGGACAGGGAGTCGGCGAGCAGTTCTTC.

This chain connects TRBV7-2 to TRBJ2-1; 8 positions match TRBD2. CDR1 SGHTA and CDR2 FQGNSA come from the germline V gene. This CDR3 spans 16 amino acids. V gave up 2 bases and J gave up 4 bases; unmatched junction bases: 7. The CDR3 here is CASSLYRGGKYNEQFF. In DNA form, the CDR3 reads TGTGCCAGCAGCTTATACCGGGGGGGCAAGTACAATGAGCAGTTCTTC. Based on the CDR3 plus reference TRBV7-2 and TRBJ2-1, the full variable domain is GAGVSQSPSNKVTEKGKDVELRCDPISGHTALYWYRQSLGQGLEFLIYFQGNSAPDKSGLPSDRFSAERTGGSVSTLTIQRTQQEDSAVYLCASSLYRGGKYNEQFFGPGTRLTVL.

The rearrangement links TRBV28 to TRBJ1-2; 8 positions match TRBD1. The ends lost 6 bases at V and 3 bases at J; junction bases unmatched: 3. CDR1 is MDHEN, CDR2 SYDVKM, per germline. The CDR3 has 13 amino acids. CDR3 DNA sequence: TGTGCCAGCAGCAGGGGGCGCGACTATGGCTACACCTTC. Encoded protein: CASSRGRDYGYTF.

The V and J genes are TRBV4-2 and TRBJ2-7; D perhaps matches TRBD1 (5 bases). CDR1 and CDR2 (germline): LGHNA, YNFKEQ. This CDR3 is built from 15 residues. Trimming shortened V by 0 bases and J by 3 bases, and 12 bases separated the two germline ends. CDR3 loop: CASSQEWGRSYEQYF. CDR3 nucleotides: TGTGCCAGCAGCCAAGAATGGGGCAGGAGCTACGAGCAGTACTTC.

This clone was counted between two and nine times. CDR3 sequence (DNA): TGTGCCAGCTCACCGGAAATGCGGGGGGGCCTCGAGACCCAGTACTTC. This translates into CASSPEMRGGLETQYF. The V call is TRBV18, the J call TRBJ2-5; TRBD2 aligns across 9 bases. The germline gives CDR1 KGHSH, CDR2 LQKENI. With V trimmed by 3 bases and J by 5 bases, 10 bases remained unmatched. This CDR3 has 16 residues.